The clone carrying this T cell receptor (beta chain) has a handful of counts. The antigen is undetermined. The V gene lost 2 bases and the J gene lost 1 base, with 8 bases spanning the gap. The CDR3 runs 14 residues. The germline CDR1 and CDR2 sequences are MNHEY and SVGAGI. The data were obtained in a study of CD8+CD57+ T cells in acquired aplastic anemia. On the study more broadly: When averaged, DNA from sorted CD4+ and CD8+ cells came to around 3.1 ug.

Patients selected for sequencing had displayed CD8+CD57+ cell expansion by flow cytometry. Untreated patients provided the blood samples, with no therapy given before sampling. Findings and caveats of the study: With respect to CD8+ Simpson's diversity, patients and controls did not differ significantly. Patients and controls turned out to have approximately 29 CD8+ CDR3 sequences in common.

Profiling that covered TCR beta VDJ and CDR3 relied on genomic DNA as its template. TCRdb ran MiXCR on the reads and lists one entry per CDR3 protein. Among about 260,000 distinct CDR3 sequences listed, around 82% were seen once. The sample was sorted CD4+, CD8+, or CD8+CD57+ T cells (not recorded which) from PBMCs. The chain uses TRBV6-5 and TRBJ1-2; D is perhaps TRBD1 (5 bases). The receptor comes from a human donor with aplastic anemia. CDR3 sequence (DNA): TGTGCCAGCAGTTACGTGCAGGGTAACTATGGCTACACCTTC. Its translation: CASSYVQGNYGYTF.